This TCR beta chain was captured in a study of vaccination and CD4 T cells after COVID-19 (dated by TCRdb to 2022 to 2024). Study-level background: Every convalescent patient had a positive nasal swab PCR test for SARS-CoV-2, with mild disease in nine patients and severe disease in one. Post-COVID blood samples were collected from convalescent patients a median of around 100 days after diagnosis, with a range of about 35 to 161 days. The convalescent cohort comprised six males and four females, including two Hispanic individuals, seven Caucasians, two Asians and one multiracial person. Post-vaccine blood samples were obtained a median of approximately 74 days after the second vaccine dose, with a range of roughly 14 to 241 days. Participants received two doses of either the Pfizer-BioNTech BNT162b2 vaccine (n=8) or the Moderna mRNA-1273 vaccine (n=2). For stimulating the cultures, overlapping spike peptide pools were used, derived from SARS-CoV-2 as well as from the common cold coronaviruses HCoV-NL63, HCoV-OC43 and HCoV-229E. In control cultures, a CEFX viral epitope pool was used as positive control, an HIV-1 Nef peptide pool was used as negative control, or no peptide was added. The spike-specific CD4+ TCR repertoire was compared before and after mRNA vaccination in ten to eleven COVID-19 convalescent patients and a handful of infection-naive healthy vaccine recipients.

What the research found in general, with its limitations: In convalescent patients, a median around 86% of post-vaccine SARS-CoV-2-reactive clones were detected only after vaccination, suggesting vaccine-specific priming. Nearly all vaccine-specific clones in convalescent patients (304 of 307) were mono-reactive for SARS-CoV-2 spike rather than cross-reactive with common cold coronaviruses. The median number of SARS-CoV-2-reactive clonotypes rose from around 22 after infection to 38 after vaccination, but the change was not significant. Only a relatively small number of convalescent patients were included in the study, and early timepoints following natural infection were not analyzed.

The treatment or condition label here, explained by the study, means: roughly 10-day PBMC culture with coronavirus spike peptide pools or control peptides (ViraFEST assay). To expand antigen-specific T cells with peptide pools and then pick out the expanded clonotypes through TCR sequencing, the study relied on the ViraFEST assay. The convalescent patients' positive SARS-CoV-2 PCR tests fell between March and December 2020, which was before the Alpha, Beta and Delta variants emerged in the United States. Over 1.5 million PBMCs per well were cultured in IMDM with roughly 5.5% human AB serum and 8 to 10 IU/ml IL-2, plus 10 ug/ml peptide pools. Half of the culture medium was replaced with fresh IL-2-containing medium on days 3 and 7. After around 10 days of culture, CD4+ T cells were isolated by negative selection using the EasySep CD4+ T cell isolation kit. Ficoll-Paque Plus gradient centrifugation was used to isolate PBMCs from whole blood, and the isolated PBMCs were then either used fresh or cryopreserved at -140C. In general, triplicate wells were set up for every culture condition.

Libraries were made using PCR. DNA from cultured CD4+ T cells was subjected to TCR sequencing with the Oncomine TCR Beta short-read assay at the Johns Hopkins FTIC core. The QIAamp micro DNA kit was used to extract genomic DNA from the cultured CD4+ T cells. The Oncomine TCR Beta libraries from cultured CD4+ T cells were pooled using unique dual indexes and then sequenced on an Illumina iSeq 100. Per the original workflow: Non-productive sequences were removed, and CDR3s not starting with C, not ending with F or W, or shorter than 7 amino acids were discarded. Antigen-specific clonotypes were identified with the MANAFEST web application by comparing peptide-stimulated wells with reference and other culture wells. Positive clones required FDR below 0.05, an odds ratio above 5, and productive frequency above 0.1% in at least two of three replicate wells. Cross-reactive clonotypes were defined as significantly expanded in both SARS-CoV-2 spike wells and at least one common cold coronavirus spike condition. CDR3 homology was assessed with Levenshtein distances (stringdist) and unrooted phylogenetic trees (ape) in R version 3.6.1. The public sequencing data were trimmed at Q25 with fastp and processed into clonotypes with MiXCR by TCRdb, which kept only in-frame beta chains. For every CDR3 protein sequence, its rows merge into one entry that carries the most common genes and DNA. What appears here as the V and J calls and clone size reflects TCRdb's work, not the paper's. The sample table records 15,000 to 20,000 distinct CDR3 sequences; about 27% of these occur just once. Clones ranked in the top ten supply approximately 10% of the sample.

A note on this clonotype: Its antigen remains undetermined. No clone much larger than this one lies a single base away; base qualities are absent.

The CDR3 has 13 amino acids, counting the end cysteine and phenylalanine. Kept here is only the CDR3 DNA, which spans 39 bases and is read in frame from base 1. The germline V gene sets CDR1 to SGDLS and CDR2 to YYNGEE. The trim is 4 bases for V and 1 base for J, with a gap of 8 bases between the germline ends. The sequenced sample was cultured CD4+ T cells from blood. This TCR was recovered from a human donor with COVID-19. The rearranged chain carries TRBV9 and TRBJ1-1; TRBD1 might be the D gene, on 6 matching bases. The nucleotides read TGTGCCAGCAGCCAGGGGAGGAACACTGAAGCTTTCTTT. It translates as CASSQGRNTEAFF.